This TCR beta chain was captured in a study of T cell changes during pregnancy in multiple sclerosis. Per the germline V gene, CDR1 is MDHEN and CDR2 is SYDVKM. V lost 5 bases, J lost 2 bases, and 22 bases lay in between. CDR3 length equals 17 residues. Clones were sequenced by immunoSEQ multiplex PCR, and TCRdb holds only the in-frame ones, with some missing. The sample shows about 42,000 clones, approximately 96% of them seen only once. This TCR was recovered from a female donor with multiple sclerosis, enrolled in a pregnancy study. This specimen was peripheral blood, taken in the second trimester of pregnancy. This chain uses TRBV28 with TRBJ2-7; D possibly corresponds to TRBD2 (7 bases). The CDR3, as DNA: TGTGCCAGCAGTCCCTGGGGGGGCAGGCAGGCCGCCTACGAGCAGTACTTC. Its protein is CASSPWGGRQAAYEQYF.